This T cell receptor (beta chain) stems from a study of CD8 T cells in ankylosing spondylitis (dated 2017 in TCRdb). With respect to the entire study: To find TCR variants linked to disease, the study profiled T cell receptor beta repertoires in ankylosing spondylitis patients and healthy donors. The full study cohort was made up of 25 ankylosing spondylitis patients and 108 healthy donors. Peripheral blood was sampled, and synovial fluid was also collected from ankylosing spondylitis patients.

Summary of the overall study and its limitations: According to the report, matched synovial fluid samples from ankylosing spondylitis patients were significantly enriched for the disease-linked clones. Blood from ankylosing spondylitis patients appeared to be characterized by a TCR beta motif made up of under 10 highly homologous amino acid variants. Some motif variants were previously reported in synovial fluid and blood of reactive arthritis patients, suggesting common disease-initiation mechanisms. In peripheral blood, the disease-linked clones were found at relatively low frequencies and had a CD8+ phenotype.

TCRdb lists the instrument as Illumina HiSeq 2500. Quantitative 5'-RACE with molecular barcodes was the method used to prepare the TCR beta libraries. Per the authors' processing: A new computational method, built on a probabilistic model of VDJ rearrangement, was used to identify disease-linked TCR variants. Using fastp at Q25 and MiXCR, TCRdb reprocessed the public reads and kept productive beta chains. Under each unique CDR3 protein, matching rows form one entry showing the most common genes and DNA. The V and J calls here are based on TCRdb, not the publication. Across this sample there are around 890,000 distinct CDR3 sequences, with approximately 12% seen only once. Approximately 0.51% of the sample lies in the top ten. This clonotype has at least ten counts. There is no known antigen for this receptor. Base qualities are not provided; no much larger clone lies one nucleotide away. The CDR3 goes from the cysteine to the phenylalanine over 13 residues. The retained sequence is limited to the CDR3, 39 bases, with the frame set at the first base. CDR1 and CDR2 are read off the germline V gene (reference sequence) as DFQATT and SNEGSKA. V loses 6 bases at its end and J loses 4 bases; junction bases beyond the gene matches: 4.

This clonotype originated in a male donor with ankylosing spondylitis. The V and J genes are TRBV20-1 and TRBJ2-3; 10 nucleotides in the junction match TRBD1. The sequenced material came from blood, either unsorted or a sorted T cell fraction (not recorded which). The CDR3 here reads CSARTGGADTQYF. The DNA sequence is given as TGCAGTGCAAGGACAGGGGGGGCAGATACGCAGTATTTT.